Shown below are 26 T cell receptor beta chains from a single sample sequenced in a study of blood T cell repertoires in COVID-19. Using immunoSEQ multiplex PCR, the repertoire was profiled, and TCRdb retains in-frame clones only, with some absent. Of 50,000 to 60,000 clones in the sample, more than 75% were seen once. Sequenced material: peripheral blood. Receptors originate from a human donor with active COVID-19. The donor label of this sample is uncertain.

The chain carries TRBV7-3 and TRBJ2-1; tentatively, D is TRBD2 (5 bases). Germline V gives CDR1 SGHTA, CDR2 FQGTGA. This CDR3 is 17 amino acids long. V gave up 5 bases and J gave up 0 bases, with 17 bases separating them. Here the CDR3 DNA reads TGTGCCAGCAGCCCCACGGCGGGCGCGAGCTCCTACAATGAGCAGTTCTTC. Protein product: CASSPTAGASSYNEQFF.

This chain joins TRBV7-9 and TRBJ2-2, with TRBD1 matching over 11 bases. J gave up 0 bases and V 6 bases, and 3 bases lay outside the gene matches. The CDR3 runs to 16 residues. Germline CDR1 and CDR2: SEHNR and FQNEAQ (reference sequence). This CDR3 reads CASRTGQGANTGELFF. The CDR3 DNA is TGTGCCAGCAGGACGGGACAGGGGGCGAACACCGGGGAGCTGTTTTTT.

The chain is built from TRBV24-1 and TRBJ2-1, with 13 bases matching TRBD2. Germline V lookup: CDR1 KGHDR, CDR2 SFDVKD. The J segment lost 6 bases and the V segment lost 3 bases, leaving 10 bases of the junction unmatched. There are 18 residues in the CDR3. The CDR3 DNA is TGTGCCACCAGTGATCAAAGGGGAACTAGCGGGGGGGTCAATGAGCAGTTCTTC. This sequence encodes CATSDQRGTSGGVNEQFF.

This sequence joins TRBV24-1 and TRBJ2-1; 10 nucleotides match TRBD2. Germline lookup yields CDR1 KGHDR and CDR2 SFDVKD. V lost 4 bases to trimming and J lost 4 bases; unmatched junction nucleotides: 9. This CDR3 has 17 residues. This chain's CDR3 is CATSEGLAGVSYNEQFF. CDR3 DNA sequence: TGTGCCACCAGTGAGGGTCTAGCGGGAGTATCTTACAATGAGCAGTTCTTC.

This chain connects TRBV2 to TRBJ2-1; 16 nucleotides match TRBD2. In germline, CDR1 is SNHLY, CDR2 FYNNEI. Trimming at V came to 8 bases and at J to 10 bases, leaving 8 bases not matched to a gene. The CDR3 runs 15 residues. The CDR3 loop reads CASAEMGLAGGEQFF. In DNA, the CDR3 is TGTGCCAGCGCAGAGATGGGACTAGCGGGAGGGGAGCAGTTCTTC. Full variable domain (rest looked up from reference TRBV2 and TRBJ2-1): EPEVTQTPSHQVTQMGQEVILRCVPISNHLYFYWYRQILGQKVEFLVSFYNNEISEKSEIFDDQFSVERPDGSNFTLKIRSTKLEDSAMYFCASAEMGLAGGEQFFGPGTRLTVL.

This chain uses TRBV7-2 with TRBJ2-3, with 12 bases that match TRBD2. The CDR3 is 16 amino acids. From germline, CDR1 is SGHTA and CDR2 FQGNSA. Trimming removed 5 bases from V and 2 bases from J; junction bases left unmatched: 5. The CDR3 here is CASSRGLAGITDTQYF. The CDR3 region has the DNA TGTGCCAGCAGCAGAGGACTAGCGGGGATCACAGATACGCAGTATTTT.

The CDR3 protein is CASSQEDWASGSIWAKNIQYF. DNA for the CDR3: TGTGCCAGCAGCCAAGAGGATTGGGCTAGCGGGAGTATATGGGCCAAAAACATTCAGTACTTC. The rearrangement uses TRBV3-1 (or the pseudogene TRBV3-2) and TRBJ2-4, with 10 bases matching TRBD2. CDR1 is LGHDT and CDR2 is YNNKEL in the germline V gene (reference sequence). This CDR3 has 21 amino acids. V shed 0 bases and J 1 base; nucleotides not matched to a gene: 15.

The chain carries TRBV7-3 and TRBJ1-2, with a possible D match to TRBD1 (6 bases). The germline V gene has CDR1 SGHTA and CDR2 FQGTGA. V shed 0 bases and J shed 7 bases, with 15 bases lying between them. The CDR3 runs to 15 residues. CDR3 loop: CASSLTRQGMGGYTF. In nucleotides, the CDR3 is TGTGCCAGCAGCTTAACAAGGCAGGGGATGGGTGGCTACACCTTC.

The V call is TRBV2, the J call TRBJ1-1; maybe TRBD1 (5 bases). The CDR3 contains 19 residues. The V gene lost 0 bases and the J gene lost 2 bases, with 22 bases spanning the gap. Germline V gene sequence: CDR1 SNHLY, CDR2 FYNNEI. The CDR3 region is CASSEALFLADRTNTEAFF. In DNA form, the CDR3 reads TGTGCCAGCAGTGAAGCGCTTTTCCTCGCCGACAGAACAAACACTGAAGCTTTCTTT.

The chain has TRBV6-5 and TRBJ1-1, with TRBD1 as a possible D gene (6 bases). This CDR3 has 14 amino acids. V was shortened by 6 bases and J by 1 base, with 12 bases between the two germline ends. Germline V lookup: CDR1 MNHEY, CDR2 SVGAGI. In DNA, the CDR3 is TGTGCCAGCAGGTTACCGGGACAGAACACTGAAGCTTTCTTT. This gives the protein CASRLPGQNTEAFF.

The chain uses TRBV18 and TRBJ2-5; 7 positions agree with TRBD2. V lost 3 bases, J lost 6 bases, and 7 bases stayed unmatched. The CDR3 contains 14 residues. Germline V gives CDR1 KGHSH, CDR2 LQKENI. CDR3 in amino acids: CASSPVAGEQTQYF. In DNA form, the CDR3 reads TGTGCCAGCTCACCGGTGGCGGGAGAGCAGACCCAGTACTTC.

The chain uses TRBV7-3 and TRBJ2-1, with 8 positions matching TRBD2. The germline gives CDR1 SGHTA, CDR2 FQGTGA. This CDR3 is built from 16 residues. Trimming removed 1 base from V and 3 bases from J; junction bases left unmatched: 5. The CDR3 region has the DNA TGTGCCAGCAGCTTAAACGGGGGGGCGAACTACAATGAGCAGTTCTTC. Its translation: CASSLNGGANYNEQFF.

The chain uses TRBV28 and TRBJ2-7; TRBD2 agrees at 7 bases. In germline, CDR1 is MDHEN, CDR2 SYDVKM. CDR3 length equals 14 residues. V was pared by 9 bases and J by 4 bases, with 12 bases of the junction left unmatched. The CDR3 is CASRPGLRIYEQYF. For the CDR3, the DNA is TGTGCCAGTAGGCCGGGACTACGAATTTACGAGCAGTACTTC.

The J gene is TRBJ2-7, the V gene TRBV5-1; 7 positions agree with TRBD1. The CDR3 is made up of 15 amino acids. CDR1 and CDR2 (germline): SGHRS, YFSETQ. Trimming cost V 4 bases and J 2 bases; bases outside gene matches: 9. The CDR3 region has the DNA TGCGCCAGCAGCCAAACCTCCGGGACAGCCTACGAGCAGTACTTC. Its protein product is CASSQTSGTAYEQYF.

CDR3 residues: CASSPRVYGNTEAFF. CDR3 in DNA: TGTGCCAGCAGCCCCCGTGTCTACGGGAACACTGAAGCTTTCTTT. J is TRBJ1-1 and V is TRBV13, with unresolved D. V lost 5 bases and J 1 base, leaving 14 bases between the germline ends. The germline V gene has CDR1 PRHDT and CDR2 FYEKMQ (reference sequence). The CDR3 is 15 amino acids.

The V gene is TRBV5-4, the J gene TRBJ2-7, with 13 bases that match TRBD2. J gave up 0 bases and V 4 bases, and 7 bases lay outside the gene matches. Germline V gene data show CDR1 as SGHNT and CDR2 as YYREEE (reference sequence). The CDR3 covers 17 residues. The CDR3 reads CASSDGLAGDLSYEQYF. In DNA, the CDR3 is TGTGCCAGCAGCGATGGACTAGCGGGAGACCTCTCCTACGAGCAGTACTTC.

The chain uses TRBV6-5 and TRBJ2-7; 8 bases are a match to TRBD2. The CDR3 runs 15 residues. Unmatched junction bases numbered 4, after V lost 1 base and J lost 2 bases. The V gene's germline CDR1 is MNHEY and CDR2 SVGAGI. The CDR3 region has the DNA TGTGCCAGCAGTTACTGGGTAGCGGGGACCTACGAGCAGTACTTC. As protein: CASSYWVAGTYEQYF.

The chain uses TRBV6-5 and TRBJ1-5; unclear D gene. Germline assignment: CDR1 MNHEY and CDR2 SVGAGI. The CDR3 is 14 residues long. Between the trimmed V and J ends, which lost 8 bases and 2 bases, there was a span of 13 bases. DNA of the CDR3: TGTGCCAGCCGAGGGTGGGCTGGCAATCAGCCCCAGCATTTT. It encodes CASRGWAGNQPQHF.

The rearrangement links TRBV5-6 to TRBJ1-5; D may be TRBD1 (5 bases). The CDR3 sequence is 14 residues long. Germline CDR1 SGHDT, CDR2 YYEEEE. V was clipped by 5 bases and J by 11 bases, with 20 bases between them. CDR3 amino acids: CASRTSGYPRAQHF. The CDR3 DNA is TGTGCCAGCAGGACCTCAGGGTACCCGAGAGCCCAGCATTTT.

This clone was found once. The rearrangement joins TRBV18 to TRBJ2-7, with 7 positions matching TRBD2. Germline lookup yields CDR1 KGHSH and CDR2 LQKENI. The length of the CDR3 is 14 residues. The V gene end was trimmed by 2 bases and the J gene end by 3 bases; junction bases not matched to a gene: 4. The CDR3 nucleotides are TGTGCCAGCTCACCAGGTTGGGGGGGCTACGAGCAGTACTTC. This sequence encodes CASSPGWGGYEQYF.

The V call is TRBV3-1 (or the pseudogene TRBV3-2), the J call TRBJ2-7; 8 bases line up with TRBD2. The CDR3 spans 15 residues. Germline V gene sequence: CDR1 LGHDT, CDR2 YNNKEL (reference sequence). The ends lost 1 base at V and 3 bases at J; junction bases unmatched: 5. The CDR3 protein is CASSQVASGFYEQYF. The CDR3 DNA is TGTGCCAGCAGCCAAGTAGCTAGCGGGTTCTACGAGCAGTACTTC.

The chain links TRBV9 to TRBJ2-3; maybe TRBD2 (7 bases). V was clipped by 2 bases and J by 2 bases, with 18 bases between them. The CDR3 is 17 amino acids. The V gene's germline CDR1 is SGDLS and CDR2 YYNGEE. CDR3 sequence: CASSVGVAAGATDTQYF. The DNA of the CDR3 is TGTGCCAGCAGCGTCGGGGTAGCGGCGGGGGCCACAGATACGCAGTATTTT.

The chain carries TRBV6-5 and TRBJ2-1, with D possibly matching TRBD2 (5 bases). The germline V gene has CDR1 MNHEY and CDR2 SVGAGI. The V gene lost 9 bases and the J gene lost 7 bases, with 10 bases spanning the gap. CDR3 length: 11 residues. CDR3 protein: CASQERNEQFF. Written as DNA, the CDR3 is TGTGCCAGTCAGGAGCGGAATGAGCAGTTCTTC.

V gene TRBV7-3 combines with J gene TRBJ2-1; 8 bases line up with TRBD2. This CDR3 contains 16 residues. Germline-derived CDR1 and CDR2 are SGHTA and FQGTGA. V lost 1 base, J lost 6 bases, and 8 bases stayed unmatched. CDR3 nucleotides: TGTGCCAGCAGCTTAAACGGGCCGGGACTAGGCAATGAGCAGTTCTTC. Protein sequence: CASSLNGPGLGNEQFF.

The rearrangement joins TRBV14 to TRBJ1-6, with D possibly being TRBD1 (5 bases). CDR1 and CDR2 (germline): SGHDN, FVKESK. Trimming shortened V by 1 base and J by 4 bases, and 14 bases separated the two germline ends. The CDR3 runs to 17 residues. CDR3 DNA sequence: TGTGCCAGCAGCCAAGTCCAAGGGGCGCGGTATAATTCACCCCTCCACTTT. Protein: CASSQVQGARYNSPLHF.

The V and J genes are TRBV6-5 and TRBJ2-7; D is unclear. CDR3 size: 14 residues. The V end lost 2 bases, the J end lost 3 bases, and 11 bases lay between the germline ends. Germline loops: CDR1 MNHEY, CDR2 SVGAGI. In DNA, the CDR3 is TGTGCCAGCAGTTACCTCCGAGAGGACTACGAGCAGTACTTC. Protein: CASSYLREDYEQYF.